This T cell receptor (beta chain) originates from a study of T cell responses to AZD1222 COVID-19 vaccine. Only in-frame clones appear in the TCRdb table, and some are missing; sequencing was by immunoSEQ multiplex PCR. Altogether tens of thousands of clones are present, around nine tenths being singletons, with the ten largest covering under 2.5%. Germline CDR1 KGHSH, CDR2 LQKENI. CDR3 length: 16 amino acids. V gave up 2 bases and J gave up 6 bases, with 17 bases separating them. Study results and limitations: Elevations in Spike-specific TCR breadth and depth followed administration of two AZD1222 doses. The study reported that nearly half of spike-specific TCRs target unmutated variant regions.

Details on this clone: No antigen is known for it.

Sequenced here: peripheral blood, sampled on day 0 of AZD1222 vaccination. The TCR originated in an adult in good health. This sequence joins TRBV18 and TRBJ1-3, with a weak D call TRBD1 (6 bases). The chain's CDR3 is CASSPSPPGALNTIYF. Written as DNA, the CDR3 is TGTGCCAGCTCACCATCTCCGCCAGGGGCCCTAAACACCATATATTTT.